This T cell receptor (beta chain) was identified during a study of CD8 T cells in Susac syndrome. Findings and limits, study-wide: The Susac syndrome CD4+ T cell repertoires displayed no clonal expansion.

In regard to this clonotype: The antigen is undetermined.

The authors reverse transcribed about 0.45 to 1 ug RNA with random hexamers. Coverage of TCR beta CDR3 amplification by immunoSEQ multiplex PCR extended to 54 Vbeta and 13 Jbeta. TCRdb re-called the immunoSEQ multiplex PCR reads with MiXCR, one entry per CDR3 protein. The repertoire consists of some 200,000 distinct CDR3 sequences, with over 75% occurring once and the leading ten covering about 0.1%. V was cut by 3 bases and J by 5 bases, with 14 bases left in between. The CDR3 totals 14 residues. Germline V gives CDR1 DFQATT, CDR2 SNEGSKA (reference sequence). The origin of this receptor is a human donor with Susac syndrome. The specimen was CD4+ T cells from PBMCs. The chain employs TRBV20-1 and TRBJ1-5, with D perhaps matching TRBD1 (5 bases). CDR3 protein: CSASKAGPDQPQHF. CDR3 sequence (DNA): TGCAGTGCTAGTAAGGCAGGGCCTGATCAGCCCCAGCATTTT.